This T cell receptor beta chain was retrieved from a study of breast tumors, draining lymph nodes, adjacent tissues. The CDR3 has 14 amino acids. V lost 6 bases and J lost 6; bases outside the gene matches: 7. Per the germline V gene, CDR1 is MNHEY and CDR2 is SVGAGI. The lymph nodes were axillary draining lymph nodes from breast cancer patients. Study results and limitations: Compared with basal-like, luminal-like tumors shared significantly more repertoire with nontumor tissue. That most tumor T cells come from lymph nodes remained unproven. Compared with lymph nodes, tumors were less diverse; compared with nontumor tissue, more. Findings are consistent with lymph node origin and intratumoral expansion of most tumor T cells.

TCRdb re-called the multiplex PCR reads through MiXCR, storing one row per CDR3 protein. Of around 150,000 distinct CDR3 sequences detected, approximately 32% appear once; the ten largest clones hold roughly 2.2%. This clonotype has a count of ten or more. What it binds is unknown. The sample taken for sequencing was axillary lymph node tissue. The genes are TRBV6-5 and TRBJ2-5; 10 bases match TRBD2. The TCR comes from a female donor with breast cancer. Some clones in this sample may be carry-over from other donors' samples. The CDR3 DNA sequence: TGTGCCAGCAGCATACTAGCGGGGATGAAGACCCAGTACTTC. It codes for CASSILAGMKTQYF.